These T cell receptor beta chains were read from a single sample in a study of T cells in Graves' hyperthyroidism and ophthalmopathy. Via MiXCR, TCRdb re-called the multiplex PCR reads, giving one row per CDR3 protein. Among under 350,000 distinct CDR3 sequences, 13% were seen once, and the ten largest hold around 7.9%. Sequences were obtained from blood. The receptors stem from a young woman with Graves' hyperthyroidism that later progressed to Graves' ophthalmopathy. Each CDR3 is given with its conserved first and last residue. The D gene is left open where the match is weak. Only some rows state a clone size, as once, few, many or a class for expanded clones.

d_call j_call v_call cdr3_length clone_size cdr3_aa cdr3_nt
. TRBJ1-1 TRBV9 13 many CASSVSTNTEAFF TGTGCCAGCAGCGTATCCACGAACACTGAAGCTTTCTTT
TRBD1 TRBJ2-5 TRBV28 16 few CASNLILTGMEETQYF TGTGCCAGCAATTTAATCCTGACAGGGATGGAAGAGACCCAGTACTTC
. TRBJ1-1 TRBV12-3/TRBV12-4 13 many CASSLGGSTEAFF TGTGCCAGCAGTTTGGGGGGTAGTACTGAAGCTTTCTTT
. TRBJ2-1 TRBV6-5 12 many CASSYSWDEQFF TGTGCCAGCAGTTACTCTTGGGATGAGCAGTTCTTC
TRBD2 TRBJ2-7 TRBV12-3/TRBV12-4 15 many CASSPGAGATYEQYF TGTGCCAGCAGCCCCGGGGCGGGAGCCACCTACGAGCAGTACTTC
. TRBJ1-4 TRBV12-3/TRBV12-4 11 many CASSLREKLFF TGTGCCAGCAGTTTAAGGGAAAAACTGTTTTTT
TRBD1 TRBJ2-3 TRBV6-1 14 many CASSEVGTGLAQYF TGTGCCAGCAGTGAAGTAGGGACAGGGCTTGCGCAGTATTTT
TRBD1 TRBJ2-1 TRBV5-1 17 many CASSGGQGLSSYNEQFF TGCGCCAGCAGCGGGGGACAGGGCCTAAGCTCCTACAATGAGCAGTTCTTC
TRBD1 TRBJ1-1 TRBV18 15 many CASSPNTGGITEAFF TGTGCCAGCTCACCGAATACAGGGGGCATCACTGAAGCTTTCTTT
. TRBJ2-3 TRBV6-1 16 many CASRHLGGRGTDTQYF TGTGCCAGCAGGCACCTAGGGGGTCGCGGCACAGATACGCAGTATTTT
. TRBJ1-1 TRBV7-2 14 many CASSPLGDRSEAFF TGTGCCAGCAGCCCATTAGGGGATAGAAGTGAAGCTTTCTTT
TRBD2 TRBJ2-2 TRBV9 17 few CASSAPLAGDRTGELFF TGTGCCAGCAGCGCCCCCCTAGCGGGAGATCGAACCGGGGAGCTGTTTTTT
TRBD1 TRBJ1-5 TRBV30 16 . CAWSVLGTGGNQPQHF TGTGCCTGGAGTGTACTTGGCACAGGGGGCAATCAGCCCCAGCATTTT
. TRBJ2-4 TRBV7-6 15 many CASSPRVGQKNIQYF TGTGCCAGCAGCCCGAGGGTAGGACAAAAAAACATTCAGTACTTC
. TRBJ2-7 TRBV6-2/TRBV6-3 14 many CASSYSISGYEQYF TGTGCCAGCAGTTACTCAATTAGCGGATACGAGCAGTACTTC
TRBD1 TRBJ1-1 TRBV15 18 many CATSRDGGRGRGDTEAFF TGTGCCACCAGCAGAGATGGTGGCAGGGGGCGAGGAGACACTGAAGCTTTCTTT
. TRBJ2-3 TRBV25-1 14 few CASSEGLSGDTQYF TGTGCCAGCAGTGAAGGTCTTTCGGGTGATACGCAGTATTTT
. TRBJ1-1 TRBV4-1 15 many CASSQGARVNTEAFF TGCGCCAGCAGCCAAGGGGCCAGGGTGAATACTGAAGCTTTCTTT
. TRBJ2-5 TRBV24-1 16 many CATNASGQNFQETQYF TGTGCCACCAATGCGTCAGGCCAGAACTTCCAAGAGACCCAGTACTTC
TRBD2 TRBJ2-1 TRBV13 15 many CASINSGSSYNEQFF TGTGCCAGCATTAATAGCGGGAGTTCCTACAATGAGCAGTTCTTC
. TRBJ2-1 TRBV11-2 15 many CASRSIGTLYNEQFF TGTGCCAGCAGATCCATCGGGACATTGTACAATGAGCAGTTCTTC
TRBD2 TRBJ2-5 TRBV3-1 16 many CASSQRGAGARETQYF TGTGCCAGCAGCCAGCGGGGAGCGGGAGCGAGGGAGACCCAGTACTTC
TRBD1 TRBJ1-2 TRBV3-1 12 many CAVTGVNYGYTF TGTGCCGTTACAGGGGTCAACTATGGCTACACCTTC
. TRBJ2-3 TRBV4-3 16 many CASSQRVAERTDTQYF TGCGCCAGCAGCCAAAGGGTGGCGGAGCGCACAGATACGCAGTATTTT
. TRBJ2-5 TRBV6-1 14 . CASSGGQFFETQYF TGTGCCAGCAGTGGAGGACAGTTTTTCGAGACCCAGTACTTC
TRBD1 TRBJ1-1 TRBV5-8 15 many CASSLLTGGNTEAFF TGTGCCAGCAGCTTATTGACAGGGGGTAACACTGAAGCTTTCTTT
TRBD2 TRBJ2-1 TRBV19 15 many CASSIGLAGVDEQFF TGTGCCAGTAGTATAGGCCTAGCGGGAGTAGATGAGCAGTTCTTC
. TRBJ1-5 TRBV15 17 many CATSRDAGEQGNQPQHF TGTGCCACCAGCAGAGATGCGGGCGAACAGGGCAATCAGCCCCAGCATTTT
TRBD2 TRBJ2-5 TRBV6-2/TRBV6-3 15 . CASSSGTSGRKTQYF TGTGCCAGCAGTTCTGGGACTAGCGGAAGGAAGACCCAGTACTTC
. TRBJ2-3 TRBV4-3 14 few CASSQESILDTQYF TGCGCCAGCAGCCAAGAGTCGATCCTAGATACGCAGTATTTT
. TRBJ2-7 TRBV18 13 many CASSLEPLVGQYF TGTGCCAGCTCACTAGAGCCCCTCGTCGGGCAGTACTTC
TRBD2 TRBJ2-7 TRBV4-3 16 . CASSHQLAGGTYEQYF TGCGCCAGCAGCCACCAACTAGCGGGAGGAACCTACGAGCAGTACTTC
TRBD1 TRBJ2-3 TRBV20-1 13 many CSPTGGRTDTQYF TGCAGTCCGACAGGGGGCCGGACAGATACGCAGTATTTT
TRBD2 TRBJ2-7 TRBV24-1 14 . CATSESGSPDEQYF TGTGCCACCAGTGAAAGCGGGAGTCCCGACGAGCAGTACTTC
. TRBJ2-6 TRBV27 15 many CASGLWGSGANVLTF TGTGCCAGCGGCCTTTGGGGCTCTGGGGCCAACGTCCTGACTTTC
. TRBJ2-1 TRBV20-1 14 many CSAPRDILYNEQFF TGCAGTGCTCCTCGGGACATCCTATACAATGAGCAGTTCTTC
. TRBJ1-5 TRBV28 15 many CASSFSDRTGQPQHF TGTGCCAGCAGTTTTTCAGACAGGACGGGTCAGCCCCAGCATTTT
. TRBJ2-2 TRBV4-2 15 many CASSYRDGNTGELFF TGTGCCAGCAGCTATCGGGACGGGAACACCGGGGAGCTGTTTTTT
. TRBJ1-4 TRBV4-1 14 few CASSPRLGGEKLFF TGCGCCAGCAGCCCCCGACTGGGCGGTGAAAAACTGTTTTTT
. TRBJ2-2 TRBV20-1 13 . CSASMGNTGELFF TGCAGTGCATCGATGGGGAACACCGGGGAGCTGTTTTTT